The clone carrying this T cell receptor beta chain was recorded a few times. Using immunoSEQ multiplex PCR, the repertoire was profiled, and TCRdb retains in-frame clones only, with some absent. The sample shows around 65,000 clones, 82% of them seen only once. The data were taken from a study of blood T cell repertoires in COVID-19. Study summary: PBMCs, B-cell-depleted T cells, or T cells were the source of the cDNA or gDNA that made up the material.

Specimen: peripheral blood. This TCR derives from a man at least 80 years old with active COVID-19.

CDR3 sequence: CASSVEGGNQPQHF. CDR3 coding DNA: TGTGCCAGCAGCGTAGAGGGAGGGAACCAGCCCCAGCATTTT. V gene TRBV9 combines with J gene TRBJ1-5, with unresolved D. Germline CDR1 SGDLS, CDR2 YYNGEE. CDR3 length equals 14 residues. V was cut by 0 bases and J by 7 bases, with 11 bases left in between.